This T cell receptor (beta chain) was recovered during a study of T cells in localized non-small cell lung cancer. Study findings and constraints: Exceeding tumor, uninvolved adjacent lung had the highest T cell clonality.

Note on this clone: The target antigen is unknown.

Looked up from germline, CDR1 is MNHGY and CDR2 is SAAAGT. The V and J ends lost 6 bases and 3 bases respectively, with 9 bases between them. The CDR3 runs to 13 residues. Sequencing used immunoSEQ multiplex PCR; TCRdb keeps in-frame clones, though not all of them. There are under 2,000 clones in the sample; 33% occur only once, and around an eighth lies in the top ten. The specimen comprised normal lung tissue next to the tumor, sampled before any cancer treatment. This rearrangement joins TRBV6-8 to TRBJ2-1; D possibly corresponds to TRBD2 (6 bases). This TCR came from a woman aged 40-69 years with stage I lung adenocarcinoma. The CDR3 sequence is CASRGLNYNEQFF. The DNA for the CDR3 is TGTGCCAGCAGGGGACTGAACTACAATGAGCAGTTCTTC.